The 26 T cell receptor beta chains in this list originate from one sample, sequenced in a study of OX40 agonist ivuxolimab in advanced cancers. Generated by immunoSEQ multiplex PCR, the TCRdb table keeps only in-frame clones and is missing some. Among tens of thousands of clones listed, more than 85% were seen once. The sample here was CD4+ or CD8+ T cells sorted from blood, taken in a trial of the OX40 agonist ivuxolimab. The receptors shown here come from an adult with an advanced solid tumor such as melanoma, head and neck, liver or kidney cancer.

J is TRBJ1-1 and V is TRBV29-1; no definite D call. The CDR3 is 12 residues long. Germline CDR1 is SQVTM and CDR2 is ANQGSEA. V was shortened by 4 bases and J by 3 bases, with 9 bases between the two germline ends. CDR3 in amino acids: CSVGTEHTEAFF. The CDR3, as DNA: TGCAGCGTTGGAACGGAGCACACTGAAGCTTTCTTT.

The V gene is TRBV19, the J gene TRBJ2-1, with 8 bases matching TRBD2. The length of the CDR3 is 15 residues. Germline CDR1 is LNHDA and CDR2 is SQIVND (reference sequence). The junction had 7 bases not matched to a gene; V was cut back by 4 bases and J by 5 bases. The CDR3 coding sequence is TGTGCCAGTAGTAAAACTAGCGGAGCAAACAATGAGCAGTTCTTC. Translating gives CASSKTSGANNEQFF.

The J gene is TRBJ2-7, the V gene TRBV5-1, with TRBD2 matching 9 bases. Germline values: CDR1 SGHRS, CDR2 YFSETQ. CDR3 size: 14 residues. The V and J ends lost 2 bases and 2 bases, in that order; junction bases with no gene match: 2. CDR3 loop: CASSFGGRAYEQYF. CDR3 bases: TGCGCCAGCAGCTTCGGCGGGAGGGCCTACGAGCAGTACTTC. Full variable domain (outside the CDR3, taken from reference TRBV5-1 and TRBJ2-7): KAGVTQTPRYLIKTRGQQVTLSCSPISGHRSVSWYQQTPGQGLQFLFEYFSETQRNKGNFPGRFSGRQFSNSRSEMNVSTLELGDSALYLCASSFGGRAYEQYFGPGTRLTVT.

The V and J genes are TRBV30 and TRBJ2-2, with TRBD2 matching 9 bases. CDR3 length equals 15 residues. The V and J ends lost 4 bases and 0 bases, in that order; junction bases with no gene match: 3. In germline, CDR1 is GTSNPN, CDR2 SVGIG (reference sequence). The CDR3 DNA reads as TGTGCCTGGACTAGCGGGACCTCGAACACCGGGGAGCTGTTTTTT. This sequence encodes CAWTSGTSNTGELFF. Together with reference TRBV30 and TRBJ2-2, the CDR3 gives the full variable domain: SQTIHQWPATLVQPVGSPLSLECTVEGTSNPNLYWYRQAAGRGLQLLFYSVGIGQISSEVPQNLSASRPQDRQFILSSKKLLLSDSGFYLCAWTSGTSNTGELFFGEGSRLTVL.

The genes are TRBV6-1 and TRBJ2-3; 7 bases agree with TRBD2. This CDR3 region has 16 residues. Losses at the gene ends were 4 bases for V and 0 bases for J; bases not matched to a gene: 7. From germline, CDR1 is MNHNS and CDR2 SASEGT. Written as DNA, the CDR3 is TGTGCCAGCAGTGGCGTGGCTAGCGGTAGCACAGATACGCAGTATTTT. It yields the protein CASSGVASGSTDTQYF.

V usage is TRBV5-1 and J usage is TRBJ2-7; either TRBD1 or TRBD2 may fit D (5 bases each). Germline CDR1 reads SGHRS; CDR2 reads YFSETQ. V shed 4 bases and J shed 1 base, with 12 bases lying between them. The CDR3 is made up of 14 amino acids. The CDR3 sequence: CASSQGQRSYEQYF. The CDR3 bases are TGCGCCAGCAGCCAGGGCCAGCGGTCCTACGAGCAGTACTTC.

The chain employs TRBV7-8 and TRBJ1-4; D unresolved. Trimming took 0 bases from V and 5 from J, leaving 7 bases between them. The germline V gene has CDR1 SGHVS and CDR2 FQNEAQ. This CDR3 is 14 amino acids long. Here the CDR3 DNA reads TGTGCCAGCAGCTTAGCCAGGTCCAATGAAAAACTGTTTTTT. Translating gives CASSLARSNEKLFF.

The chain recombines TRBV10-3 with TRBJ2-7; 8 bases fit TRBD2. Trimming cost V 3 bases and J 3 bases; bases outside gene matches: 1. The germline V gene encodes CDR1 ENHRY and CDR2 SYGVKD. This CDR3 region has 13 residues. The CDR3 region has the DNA TGTGCCATCAGTGAAACTAGCGGCTACGAGCAGTACTTC. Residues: CAISETSGYEQYF.

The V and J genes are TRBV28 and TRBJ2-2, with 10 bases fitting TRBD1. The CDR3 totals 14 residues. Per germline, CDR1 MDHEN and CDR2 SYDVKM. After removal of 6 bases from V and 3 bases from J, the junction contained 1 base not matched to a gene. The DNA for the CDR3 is TGTGCCAGCAGGGGGACAGGGGACACCGGGGAGCTGTTTTTT. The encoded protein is CASRGTGDTGELFF.

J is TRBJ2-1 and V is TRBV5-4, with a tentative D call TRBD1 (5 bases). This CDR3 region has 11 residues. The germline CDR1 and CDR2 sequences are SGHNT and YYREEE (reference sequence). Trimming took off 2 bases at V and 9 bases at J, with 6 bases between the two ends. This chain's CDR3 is CASSFQGEQFF. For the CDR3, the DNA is TGTGCCAGCAGCTTCCAGGGTGAGCAGTTCTTC.

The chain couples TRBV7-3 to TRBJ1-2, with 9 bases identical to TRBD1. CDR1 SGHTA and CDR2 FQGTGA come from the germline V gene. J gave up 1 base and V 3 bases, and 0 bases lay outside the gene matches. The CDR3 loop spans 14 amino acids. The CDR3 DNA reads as TGTGCCAGCAGCTTGGGACAGGGTAACTATGGCTACACCTTC. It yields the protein CASSLGQGNYGYTF.

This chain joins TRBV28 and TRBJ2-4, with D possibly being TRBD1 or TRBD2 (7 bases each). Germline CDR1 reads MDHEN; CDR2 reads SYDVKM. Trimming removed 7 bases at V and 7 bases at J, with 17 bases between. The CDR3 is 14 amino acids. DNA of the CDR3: TGTGCCAGCACCTCCCCCCAGGGGGGGAACATTCAGTACTTC. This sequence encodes CASTSPQGGNIQYF.

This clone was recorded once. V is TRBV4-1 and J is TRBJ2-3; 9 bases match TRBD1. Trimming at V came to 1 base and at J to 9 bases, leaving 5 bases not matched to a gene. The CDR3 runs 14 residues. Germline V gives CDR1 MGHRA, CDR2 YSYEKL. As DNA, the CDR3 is TGCGCCAGCAGCCAAGGGGGAGACAGGGGGACGCAGTATTTT. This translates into CASSQGGDRGTQYF.

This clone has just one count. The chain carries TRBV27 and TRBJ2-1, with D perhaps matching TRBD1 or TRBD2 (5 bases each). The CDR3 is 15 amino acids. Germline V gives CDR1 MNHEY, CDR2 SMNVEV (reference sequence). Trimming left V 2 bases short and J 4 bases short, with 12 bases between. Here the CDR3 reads CASSLKGPAYNEQFF. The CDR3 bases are TGTGCCAGCAGTTTAAAGGGACCGGCATACAATGAGCAGTTCTTC.

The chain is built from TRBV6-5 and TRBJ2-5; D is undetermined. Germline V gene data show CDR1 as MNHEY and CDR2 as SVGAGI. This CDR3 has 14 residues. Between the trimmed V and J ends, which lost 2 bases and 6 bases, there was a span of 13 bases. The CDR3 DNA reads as TGTGCCAGCAGTTACACAAAAGGCGGCCAGACCCAGTACTTC. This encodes CASSYTKGGQTQYF.

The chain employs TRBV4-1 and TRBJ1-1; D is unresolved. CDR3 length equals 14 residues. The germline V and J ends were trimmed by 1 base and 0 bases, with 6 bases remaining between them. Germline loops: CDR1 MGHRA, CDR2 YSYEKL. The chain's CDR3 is CASSQGQMNTEAFF. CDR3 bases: TGCGCCAGCAGCCAAGGGCAGATGAACACTGAAGCTTTCTTT.

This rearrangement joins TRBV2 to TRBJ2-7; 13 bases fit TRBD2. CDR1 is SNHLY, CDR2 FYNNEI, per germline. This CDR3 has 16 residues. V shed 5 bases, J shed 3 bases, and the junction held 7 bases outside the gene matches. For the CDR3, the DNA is TGTGCCAGCAGTAAAGGGACTAGCGGGACCGTCTACGAGCAGTACTTC. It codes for CASSKGTSGTVYEQYF.

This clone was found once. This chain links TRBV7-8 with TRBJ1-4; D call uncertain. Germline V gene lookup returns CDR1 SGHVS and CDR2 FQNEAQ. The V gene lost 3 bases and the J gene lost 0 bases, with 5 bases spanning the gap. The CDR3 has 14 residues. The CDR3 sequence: CASSLTTTNEKLFF. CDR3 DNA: TGTGCCAGCAGCTTGACAACAACTAATGAAAAACTGTTTTTT.

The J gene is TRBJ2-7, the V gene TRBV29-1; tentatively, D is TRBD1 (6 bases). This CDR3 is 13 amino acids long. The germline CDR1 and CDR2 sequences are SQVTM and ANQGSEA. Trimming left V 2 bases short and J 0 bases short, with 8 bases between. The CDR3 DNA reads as TGCAGCGTTGAAACAGGGAGCTCCTACGAGCAGTACTTC. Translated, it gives CSVETGSSYEQYF.

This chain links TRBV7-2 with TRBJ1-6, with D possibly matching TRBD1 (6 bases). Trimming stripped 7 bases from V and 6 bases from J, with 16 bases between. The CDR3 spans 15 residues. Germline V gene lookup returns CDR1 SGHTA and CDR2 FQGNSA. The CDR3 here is CASTMVGASNSPLHF. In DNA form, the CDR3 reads TGTGCCAGCACTATGGTGGGGGCGAGTAATTCACCCCTCCACTTT.

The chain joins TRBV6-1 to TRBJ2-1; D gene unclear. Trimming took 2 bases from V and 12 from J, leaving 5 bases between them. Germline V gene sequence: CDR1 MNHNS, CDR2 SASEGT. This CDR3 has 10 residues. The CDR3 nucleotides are TGTGCCAGCAGTGAACAGCTGCAGTTCTTC. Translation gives CASSEQLQFF.

The CDR3 DNA is TGTGCCAGCAGTGAAGAATTAGGACGGAATGAAAAACTGTTTTTT. Protein product: CASSEELGRNEKLFF. This rearrangement joins TRBV6-1 to TRBJ1-4; D is unclear. This CDR3 spans 15 amino acids. Trimming cost V 1 base and J 5 bases, with 11 bases left between them. Per germline, CDR1 MNHNS and CDR2 SASEGT.

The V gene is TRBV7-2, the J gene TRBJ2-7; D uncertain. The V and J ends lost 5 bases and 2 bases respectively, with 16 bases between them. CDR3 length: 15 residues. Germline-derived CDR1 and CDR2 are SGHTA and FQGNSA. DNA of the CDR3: TGTGCCAGCAGCGCCCCATTCCTTTCTACCTACGAGCAGTACTTC. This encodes CASSAPFLSTYEQYF.

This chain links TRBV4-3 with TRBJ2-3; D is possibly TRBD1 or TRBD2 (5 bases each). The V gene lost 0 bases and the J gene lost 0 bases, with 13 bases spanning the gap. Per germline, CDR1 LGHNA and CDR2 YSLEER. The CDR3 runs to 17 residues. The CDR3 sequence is CASSQDRRDHSTDTQYF. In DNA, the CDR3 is TGCGCCAGCAGCCAAGATCGACGGGACCATAGCACAGATACGCAGTATTTT.

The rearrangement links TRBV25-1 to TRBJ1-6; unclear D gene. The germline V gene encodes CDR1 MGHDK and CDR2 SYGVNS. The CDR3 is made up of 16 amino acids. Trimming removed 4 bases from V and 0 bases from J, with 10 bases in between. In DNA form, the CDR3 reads TGTGCCAGCAGTGGACCCGGGTACTCCTATAATTCACCCCTCCACTTT. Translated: CASSGPGYSYNSPLHF.

As DNA, the CDR3 is TGTGCCAGCACCCCTCCCACAGATACGCAGTATTTT. It translates to CASTPPTDTQYF. This chain connects TRBV7-2 to TRBJ2-3, with D unresolved. This CDR3 is built from 12 residues. Looked up from germline, CDR1 is SGHTA and CDR2 is FQGNSA. The V gene lost 7 bases and the J gene lost 2 bases, with 7 bases spanning the gap.